This T cell receptor (beta chain) was recorded in a study of spatial heterogeneity in lung cancer. Turning to the study itself: There were consistently more beta-chain sequences detected than alpha-chain sequences. Each distinct TCR and UMI combination averaged more than ten appearances in raw reads.

Germline V gene sequence: CDR1 LGHNA, CDR2 YNFKEQ. This CDR3 contains 17 residues. Trimming shortened V by 0 bases and J by 6 bases, and 20 bases separated the two germline ends. Time point: sample taken at primary tumor resection. Unsorted samples of tumor, nontumor lung or frozen PBMC had their whole RNA sequenced. Study conclusions and caveats: Resection blood, more than follow-up blood, showed ubiquitous expanded tumor TCRs.

Concerning this clonotype: Its antigen is still unknown.

TCRdb passed the 5' RACE reads through MiXCR, listing each CDR3 protein once. The sample consists of some 47,000 distinct CDR3 sequences, around 7.6% of them appearing once. The chain joins TRBV4-2 to TRBJ1-1, with TRBD1 as a possible D gene (6 bases). The sample was PBMCs, taken at surgery. The origin of this receptor is a female donor with early-stage non-small cell lung cancer. This CDR3 is CASSQELRGTGMAEAFF. Written as DNA, the CDR3 is TGTGCCAGCAGCCAAGAATTACGGGGCACAGGGATGGCTGAAGCTTTCTTT.